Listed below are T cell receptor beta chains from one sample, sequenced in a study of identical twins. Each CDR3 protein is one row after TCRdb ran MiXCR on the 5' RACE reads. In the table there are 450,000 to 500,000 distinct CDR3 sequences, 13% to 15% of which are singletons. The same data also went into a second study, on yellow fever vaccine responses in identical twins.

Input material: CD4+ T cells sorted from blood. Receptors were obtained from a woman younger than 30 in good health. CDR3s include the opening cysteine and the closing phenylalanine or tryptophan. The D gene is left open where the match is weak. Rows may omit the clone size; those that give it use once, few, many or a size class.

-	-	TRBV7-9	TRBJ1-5	CASSLADQPQHF	TGTGCCAGCAGCCTGGCGGATCAGCCCCAGCATTTT
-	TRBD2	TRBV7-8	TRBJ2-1	CASSIGLAEYNEQFF	TGTGCCAGCAGCATAGGACTAGCGGAATACAATGAGCAGTTCTTC
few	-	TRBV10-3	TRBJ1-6	CAISESTENSPLHF	TGTGCCATCAGTGAGTCTACAGAAAATTCACCCCTCCACTTT
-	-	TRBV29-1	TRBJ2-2	CSVGQTTGELFF	TGCAGCGTTGGACAGACTACCGGGGAGCTGTTTTTT
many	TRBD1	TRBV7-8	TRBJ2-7	CASSPRDRGYEQYF	TGTGCCAGCAGCCCTCGGGACAGGGGCTACGAGCAGTACTTC
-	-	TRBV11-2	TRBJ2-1	CASSLVAGYQFF	TGTGCCAGCAGCTTAGTGGCGGGGTACCAGTTCTTC
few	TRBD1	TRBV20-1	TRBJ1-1	CSAGRGGLYTEAFF	TGCAGTGCTGGGCGAGGGGGCTTATACACTGAAGCTTTCTTT
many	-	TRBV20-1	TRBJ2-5	CSAPGTYQETQYF	TGCAGTGCTCCCGGGACTTATCAAGAGACCCAGTACTTC
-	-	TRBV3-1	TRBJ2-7	CASSQDTTAPYEQYF	TGTGCCAGCAGCCAAGATACCACAGCCCCTTACGAGCAGTACTTC
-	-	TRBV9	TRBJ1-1	CASSVGLGRKGNTEAFF	TGTGCCAGCAGCGTAGGATTGGGGAGAAAGGGGAACACTGAAGCTTTCTTT
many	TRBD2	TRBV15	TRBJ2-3	CATSRDRGADTQYF	TGTGCCACCAGCAGAGATCGGGGGGCAGATACGCAGTATTTT
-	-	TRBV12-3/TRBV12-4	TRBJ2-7	CASSSPGHEQYF	TGTGCCAGCAGTTCCCCGGGCCACGAGCAGTACTTC
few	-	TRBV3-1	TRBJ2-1	CASSQGWANEQFF	TGTGCCAGCAGCCAGGGTTGGGCCAATGAGCAGTTCTTC
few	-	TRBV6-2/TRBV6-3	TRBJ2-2	CASSYGSANTGELFF	TGTGCCAGCAGTTACGGGTCGGCGAACACCGGGGAGCTGTTTTTT
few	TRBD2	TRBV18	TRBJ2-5	CASSPLLGLGLSGGQETQYF	TGTGCCAGCTCACCCTTACTTGGACTAGGCCTAAGCGGGGGACAAGAGACCCAGTACTTC
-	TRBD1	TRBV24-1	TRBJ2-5	CATSGRGTGGEETQYF	TGTGCCACCAGCGGTCGGGGGACAGGGGGCGAAGAGACCCAGTACTTC
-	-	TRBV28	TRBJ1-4	CASSLQGPGQTEKLFF	TGTGCCAGCAGCCTCCAGGGTCCGGGCCAGACGGAAAAACTGTTTTTT
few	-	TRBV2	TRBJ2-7	CASSRLYEQYF	TGTGCCAGCAGTCGACTGTACGAGCAGTACTTC
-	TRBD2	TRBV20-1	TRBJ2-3	CSAQSGTWTDTQYF	TGCAGTGCCCAGAGCGGGACCTGGACAGATACGCAGTATTTT
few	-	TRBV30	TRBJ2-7	CAWSDKYYEQYF	TGTGCCTGGAGCGACAAGTACTACGAGCAGTACTTC
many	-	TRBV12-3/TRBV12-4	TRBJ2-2	CASKRGTGTDTGELFF	TGTGCCAGTAAAAGGGGAACGGGAACGGACACCGGGGAGCTGTTTTTT
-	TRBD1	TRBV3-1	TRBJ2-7	CASSFKIGGTGGLYEQYF	TGTGCCAGTAGCTTCAAGATAGGCGGTACAGGGGGCTTGTACGAGCAGTACTTC
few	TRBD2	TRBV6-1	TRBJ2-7	CASSFGLLGEGSYEQYF	TGTGCCAGCAGCTTTGGGTTGTTAGGGGAGGGCTCCTACGAGCAGTACTTC
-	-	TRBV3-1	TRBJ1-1	CASSRVRGTTEAFF	TGTGCCAGCAGCCGGGTGAGGGGGACTACTGAAGCTTTCTTT
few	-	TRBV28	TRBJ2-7	CASSLDKPAYEQYF	TGTGCCAGCAGCCTGGACAAACCGGCCTACGAGCAGTACTTC
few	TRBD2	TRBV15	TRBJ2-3	CATSSPRGGGDTQYF	TGTGCCACCAGCAGCCCCCGGGGGGGCGGAGATACGCAGTATTTT
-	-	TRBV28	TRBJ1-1	CASRAGGLTNTEAFF	TGTGCCAGCAGGGCGGGGGGACTTACGAACACTGAAGCTTTCTTT
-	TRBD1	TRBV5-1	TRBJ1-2	CASSLRTGVNYGYTF	TGCGCCAGCAGCCTGAGGACAGGGGTCAACTATGGCTACACCTTC